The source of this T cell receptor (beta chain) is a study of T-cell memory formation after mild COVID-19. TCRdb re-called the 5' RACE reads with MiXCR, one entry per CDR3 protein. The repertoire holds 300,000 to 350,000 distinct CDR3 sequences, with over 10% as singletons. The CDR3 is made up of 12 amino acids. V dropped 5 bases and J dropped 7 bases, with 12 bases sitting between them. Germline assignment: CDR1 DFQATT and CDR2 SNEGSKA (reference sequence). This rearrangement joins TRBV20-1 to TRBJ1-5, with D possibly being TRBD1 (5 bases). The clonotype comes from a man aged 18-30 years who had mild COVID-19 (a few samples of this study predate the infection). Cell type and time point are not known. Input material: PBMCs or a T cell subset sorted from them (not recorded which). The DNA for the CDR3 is TGCAGTGCTGGGGGTCAAGGCCAGCCCCAGCATTTT. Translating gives CSAGGQGQPQHF.